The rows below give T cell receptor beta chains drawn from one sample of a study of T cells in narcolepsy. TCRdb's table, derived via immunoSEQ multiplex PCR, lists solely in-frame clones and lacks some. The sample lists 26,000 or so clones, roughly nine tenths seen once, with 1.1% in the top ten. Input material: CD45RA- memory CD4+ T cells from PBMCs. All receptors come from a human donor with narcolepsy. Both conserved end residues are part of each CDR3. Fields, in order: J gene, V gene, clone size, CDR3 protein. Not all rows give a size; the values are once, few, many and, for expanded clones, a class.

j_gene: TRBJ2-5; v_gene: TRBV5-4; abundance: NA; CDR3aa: CASSYQGYETQYF
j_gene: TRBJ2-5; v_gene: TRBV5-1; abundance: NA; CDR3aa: CASSLVPGSQETQYF
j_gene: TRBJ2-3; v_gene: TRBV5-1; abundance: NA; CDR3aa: CASSSQSGEGTDTQYF
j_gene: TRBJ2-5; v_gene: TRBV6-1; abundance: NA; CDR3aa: CASSRVWVQETQYF
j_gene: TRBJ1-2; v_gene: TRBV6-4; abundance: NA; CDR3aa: CASRETPGGGYGYTF
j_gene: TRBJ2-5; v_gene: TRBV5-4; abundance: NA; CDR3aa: CASSLTGGLYQETQYF
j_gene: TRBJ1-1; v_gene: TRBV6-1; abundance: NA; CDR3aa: CASSSEQGFTEAFF
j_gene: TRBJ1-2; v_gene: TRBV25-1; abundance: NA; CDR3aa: CASSGWGQGINYGYTF
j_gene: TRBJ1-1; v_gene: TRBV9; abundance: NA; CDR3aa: CASGTGATTEAFF
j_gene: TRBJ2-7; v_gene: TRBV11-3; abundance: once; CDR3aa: CASSLDISAEQYF
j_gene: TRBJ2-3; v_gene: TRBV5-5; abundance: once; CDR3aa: CASSSSASSGGPTDTQYF